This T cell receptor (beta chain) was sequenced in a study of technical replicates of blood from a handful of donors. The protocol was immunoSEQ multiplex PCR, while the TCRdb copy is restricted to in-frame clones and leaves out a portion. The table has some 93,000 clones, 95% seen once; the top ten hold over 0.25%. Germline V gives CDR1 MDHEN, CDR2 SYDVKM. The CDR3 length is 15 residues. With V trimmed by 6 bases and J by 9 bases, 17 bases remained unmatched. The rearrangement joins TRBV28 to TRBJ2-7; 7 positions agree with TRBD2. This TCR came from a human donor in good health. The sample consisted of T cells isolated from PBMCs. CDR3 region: CASSYPMLRETGQYF. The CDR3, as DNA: TGTGCCAGCAGCTACCCGATGCTGCGGGAGACGGGGCAGTACTTC.